These 10 T cell receptor beta chains came from one sample sequenced in a study of cytotoxic CD8 clonotypes in ibrutinib-treated CLL (dated by TCRdb to about 2021). The intended sense of this specimen's time point label: approximately 2 years on ibrutinib. The library was made by the immunoSEQ multiplex PCR assay. The table was pulled from immuneACCESS by TCRdb, which kept in-frame rearrangements only. Such tables lose some clones; where checked, under half of the loss comes from unresolved V genes, and the rest has no known cause. For this sample there are roughly 180,000 clones; about two thirds appear just once. About an eighth of the sample is held by the ten biggest clonotypes. Sequences were derived from PBMCs, sampled after 24 months of ibrutinib treatment. These receptor sequences come from a human donor with chronic lymphocytic leukemia.

This clone was counted only a few times. The chain uses TRBV7-2 and TRBJ2-7; 14 nucleotides agree with TRBD2. Germline CDR1 reads SGHTA; CDR2 reads FQGNSA. After removal of 6 bases from V and 5 bases from J, the junction contained 6 bases not matched to a gene. CDR3 length equals 15 residues. CDR3 DNA: TGTGCCAGCAGACGACTAGCGGGAGGGACCCACGAGCAGTACTTC. Translation gives CASRRLAGGTHEQYF.

This chain connects TRBV30 to TRBJ2-1; the D is unclear. The CDR3 runs to 12 residues. Trimming stripped 0 bases from V and 5 bases from J, with 5 bases between. Germline V gene sequence: CDR1 GTSNPN, CDR2 SVGIG (reference sequence). CDR3 loop: CAWSVADNEQFF. The CDR3 DNA reads TGTGCCTGGAGTGTTGCGGACAATGAGCAGTTCTTC.

The chain recombines TRBV2 with TRBJ1-3; possible D gene TRBD1, 6 bases. The CDR3 covers 15 residues. Germline CDR1 is SNHLY and CDR2 is FYNNEI. Between the trimmed V and J ends, which lost 6 bases and 4 bases, there was a span of 16 bases. CDR3 DNA: TGTGCCAGCAGGGACAGAGGTGCGTTAGGAAACACCATATATTTT. Its protein is CASRDRGALGNTIYF.

A word on this clone: An end of the junction differs from the germline gene, which may be a read error. In DNA, the CDR3 is TGTGCCAGCAGCTTGCCTAGCGGAGACACCTACGAGCAGTACTTC. Encoded protein: CASSLPSGDTYEQYF. The chain has TRBV5-3 and TRBJ2-7; 7 bases are a match to TRBD2. TRBV5-3 is an ORF, with its function uncertain. This CDR3 has 15 amino acids.

The chain couples TRBV7-6 to TRBJ2-7; 9 positions match TRBD2. The germline CDR1 and CDR2 sequences are SGHVS and FNYEAQ. The CDR3 is made up of 15 amino acids. V lost 1 base and J lost 2; bases outside the gene matches: 3. Here the CDR3 reads CASSLESGRTYEQYF. Here the CDR3 DNA reads TGTGCCAGCAGCTTAGAGAGCGGGAGGACCTACGAGCAGTACTTC. Full variable domain (rest looked up from reference TRBV7-6 and TRBJ2-7): GAGVSQSPRYKVTKRGQDVALRCDPISGHVSLYWYRQALGQGPEFLTYFNYEAQQDKSGLPNDRFSAERPEGSISTLTIQRTEQRDSAMYRCASSLESGRTYEQYFGPGTRLTVT.

The chain combines TRBV9 with TRBJ1-1, with TRBD1 matching 11 bases. Germline loops: CDR1 SGDLS, CDR2 YYNGEE. The J segment lost 0 bases and the V segment lost 3 bases, leaving 7 bases of the junction unmatched. The CDR3 consists of 17 residues. The DNA for the CDR3 is TGTGCCAGCAGCGCGAGTGGACAGGGGGCCATGAACACTGAAGCTTTCTTT. It encodes CASSASGQGAMNTEAFF.

With regard to this clone: Other DNA variants within this sample encode the same CDR3. The V and J genes are TRBV18 and TRBJ2-5; unclear D gene. Trimming shortened V by 3 bases and J by 5 bases, and 10 bases separated the two germline ends. The CDR3 loop spans 13 amino acids. Per the germline V gene, CDR1 is KGHSH and CDR2 is LQKENI. The CDR3 sequence: CASSPPVGETQYF. CDR3 DNA: TGTGCCAGCTCACCCCCCGTGGGTGAGACCCAGTACTTC.

This sequence joins TRBV5-4 and TRBJ2-5, with D uncertain. CDR1 and CDR2 (germline): SGHNT, YYREEE (reference sequence). Trimming pared 2 bases from V and 1 base from J, leaving 9 bases between. This CDR3 contains 14 residues. CDR3 sequence reads: CASSFWVAQETQYF. DNA of the CDR3: TGTGCCAGCAGCTTCTGGGTTGCCCAAGAGACCCAGTACTTC.

The rearrangement links TRBV4-3 to TRBJ2-1; TRBD2 aligns across 8 bases. After removal of 4 bases from V and 7 bases from J, the junction contained 3 bases not matched to a gene. Germline CDR1 reads LGHNA; CDR2 reads YSLEER. CDR3 size: 13 residues. The CDR3 region has the DNA TGCGCCAGCAGCCTGGGGACTAGTAATGAGCAGTTCTTC. It encodes CASSLGTSNEQFF.

The V gene is TRBV11-2, the J gene TRBJ2-7; 13 nucleotides agree with TRBD2. From germline, CDR1 is SGHAT and CDR2 FQNNGV. The CDR3 sequence is 18 residues long. V lost 3 bases, J lost 3 bases, and 11 bases stayed unmatched. CDR3 in amino acids: CASSFPLSGTSGNYEQYF. CDR3 bases: TGTGCCAGCAGCTTTCCCCTAAGCGGGACTAGCGGGAACTACGAGCAGTACTTC.